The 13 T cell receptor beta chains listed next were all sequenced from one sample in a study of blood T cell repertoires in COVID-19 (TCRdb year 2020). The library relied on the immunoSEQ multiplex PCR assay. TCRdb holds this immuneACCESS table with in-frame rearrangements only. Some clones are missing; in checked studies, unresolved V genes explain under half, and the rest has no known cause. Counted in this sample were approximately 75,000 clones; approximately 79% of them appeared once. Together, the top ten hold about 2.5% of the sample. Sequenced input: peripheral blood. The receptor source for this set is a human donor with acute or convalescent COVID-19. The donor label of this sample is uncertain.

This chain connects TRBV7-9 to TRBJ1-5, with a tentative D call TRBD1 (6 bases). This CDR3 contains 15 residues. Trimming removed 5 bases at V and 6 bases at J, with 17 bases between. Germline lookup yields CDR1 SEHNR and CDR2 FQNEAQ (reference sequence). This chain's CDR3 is CASSLEGGNAQPQHF. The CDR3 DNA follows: TGTGCCAGCAGCCTCGAGGGGGGGAATGCTCAGCCCCAGCATTTT.

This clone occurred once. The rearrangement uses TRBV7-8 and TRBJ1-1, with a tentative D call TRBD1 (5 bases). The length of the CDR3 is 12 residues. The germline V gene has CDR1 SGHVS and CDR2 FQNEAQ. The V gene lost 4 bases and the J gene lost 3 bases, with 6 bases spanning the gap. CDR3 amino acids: CASSWGDTEAFF. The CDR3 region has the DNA TGTGCCAGCAGCTGGGGGGACACTGAAGCTTTCTTT.

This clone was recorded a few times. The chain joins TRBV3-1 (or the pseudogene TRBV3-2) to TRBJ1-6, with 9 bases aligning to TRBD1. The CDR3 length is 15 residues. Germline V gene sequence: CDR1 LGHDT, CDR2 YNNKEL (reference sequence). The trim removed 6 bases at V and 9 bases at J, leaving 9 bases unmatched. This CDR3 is CASRDPGQGSSPLHF. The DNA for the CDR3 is TGTGCCAGCAGAGATCCGGGACAGGGAAGTTCACCCCTCCACTTT.

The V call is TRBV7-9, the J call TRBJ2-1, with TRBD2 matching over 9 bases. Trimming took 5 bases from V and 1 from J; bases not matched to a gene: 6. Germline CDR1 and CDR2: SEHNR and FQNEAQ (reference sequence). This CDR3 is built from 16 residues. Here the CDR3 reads CASSPLRGGSYNEQFF. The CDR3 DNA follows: TGTGCCAGCAGCCCTCTGCGGGGGGGGTCCTACAATGAGCAGTTCTTC.

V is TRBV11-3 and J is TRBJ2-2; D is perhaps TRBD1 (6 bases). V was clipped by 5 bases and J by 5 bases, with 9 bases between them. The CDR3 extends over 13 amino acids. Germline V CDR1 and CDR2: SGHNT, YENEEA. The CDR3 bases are TGTGCCAGCAGCCCCAGGGGTACCGGGGAGCTGTTTTTT. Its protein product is CASSPRGTGELFF.

The CDR3 spells CASSLQFTDTQYF. CDR3 coding DNA: TGCGCCAGCAGCTTGCAATTCACAGATACGCAGTATTTT. The chain carries TRBV5-1 and TRBJ2-3; D is uncertain. CDR1 and CDR2 (germline): SGHRS, YFSETQ. This CDR3 is 13 amino acids long. V dropped 1 base and J dropped 2 bases, with 5 bases sitting between them.

This CDR3 is CASSLPGQGTGELFF. The CDR3 DNA follows: TGTGCCAGTTCCCTACCGGGACAGGGAACCGGGGAGCTGTTTTTT. This sequence joins TRBV19 and TRBJ2-2, with 9 nucleotides matching TRBD1. Trimming cost V 8 bases and J 5 bases; bases outside gene matches: 9. CDR1 LNHDA and CDR2 SQIVND come from the germline V gene (reference sequence). The CDR3 is made up of 15 amino acids. The full variable domain, in which reference TRBV19 and TRBJ2-2 provide the parts outside the CDR3, is DGGITQSPKYLFRKEGQNVTLSCEQNLNHDAMYWYRQDPGQGLRLIYYSQIVNDFQKGDIAEGYSVSREKKESFPLTVTSAQKNPTAFYLCASSLPGQGTGELFFGEGSRLTVL.

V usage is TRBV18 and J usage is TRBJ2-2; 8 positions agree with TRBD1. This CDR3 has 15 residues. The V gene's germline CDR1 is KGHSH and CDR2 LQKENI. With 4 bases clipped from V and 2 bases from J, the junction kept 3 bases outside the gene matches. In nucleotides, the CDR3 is TGTGCCAGCTCACGCGGACAGGGCAACACCGGGGAGCTGTTTTTT. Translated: CASSRGQGNTGELFF.

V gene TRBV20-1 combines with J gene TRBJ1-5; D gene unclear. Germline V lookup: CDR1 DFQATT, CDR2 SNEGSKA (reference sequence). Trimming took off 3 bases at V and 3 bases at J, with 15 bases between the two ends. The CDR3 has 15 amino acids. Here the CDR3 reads CSASGGGGINQPQHF. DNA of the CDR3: TGCAGTGCTAGTGGCGGCGGCGGAATCAATCAGCCCCAGCATTTT.

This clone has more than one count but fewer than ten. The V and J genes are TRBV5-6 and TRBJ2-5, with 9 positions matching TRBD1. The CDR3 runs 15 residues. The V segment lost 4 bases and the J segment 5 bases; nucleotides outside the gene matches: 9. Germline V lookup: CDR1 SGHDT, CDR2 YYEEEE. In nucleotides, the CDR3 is TGTGCCAGCAGCGGGTGGACAGGGGATTTGGAGACCCAGTACTTC. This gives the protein CASSGWTGDLETQYF.

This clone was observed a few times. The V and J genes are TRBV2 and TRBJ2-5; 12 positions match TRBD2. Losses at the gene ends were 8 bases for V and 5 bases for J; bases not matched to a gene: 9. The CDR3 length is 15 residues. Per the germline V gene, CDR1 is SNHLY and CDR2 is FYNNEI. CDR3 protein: CASRSSGGAWETQYF. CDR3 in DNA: TGTGCCAGCCGATCTAGCGGGGGGGCTTGGGAGACCCAGTACTTC.

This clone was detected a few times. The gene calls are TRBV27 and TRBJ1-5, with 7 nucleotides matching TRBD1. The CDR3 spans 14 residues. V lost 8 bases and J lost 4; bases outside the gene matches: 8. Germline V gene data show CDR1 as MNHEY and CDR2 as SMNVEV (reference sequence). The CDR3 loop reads CASGPGQPNQPQHF. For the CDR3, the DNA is TGTGCCAGCGGACCGGGACAGCCTAATCAGCCCCAGCATTTT.

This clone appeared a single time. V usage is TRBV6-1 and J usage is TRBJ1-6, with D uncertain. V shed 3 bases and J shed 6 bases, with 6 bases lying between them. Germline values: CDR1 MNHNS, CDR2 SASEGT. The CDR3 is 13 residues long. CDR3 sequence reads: CASSEAGNSPLHF. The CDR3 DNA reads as TGTGCCAGCAGTGAGGCGGGTAATTCACCCCTCCACTTT.